One and the same sample provided the 21 T cell receptor beta chains below, sequenced in a study of blood T cells in healthy people across ages. PCR was performed a second time for roughly 7 to 12 cycles using a sample-barcoded 5' primer and a J-beta primer mix. TCRdb itself ran the 5' RACE reads through MiXCR, one entry per CDR3 protein. The profile covers around 800,000 distinct CDR3 sequences, with roughly 25% appearing a single time and under 3% taken by the ten largest. This sample also belongs to another study, concerning T cells of mothers and their children.

The sequenced sample consisted of blood. These receptors all come from a boy aged 10-17 years in good health.

This clonotype was detected once. The CDR3 DNA follows: TGTGCCAGCAAGGGTACTAAGAGCTCCTACGAGCAGTACTTC. Amino acids: CASKGTKSSYEQYF. This chain connects TRBV6-5 to TRBJ2-7; D remains ambiguous. The V gene's germline CDR1 is MNHEY and CDR2 SVGAGI. V was pared by 7 bases and J by 0 bases, with 13 bases between. This CDR3 has 14 residues.

This clonotype was recorded once. The chain couples TRBV7-2 to TRBJ2-1; D is possibly TRBD2 (6 bases). The length of the CDR3 is 17 residues. Germline-derived CDR1 and CDR2 are SGHTA and FQGNSA. V was cut by 1 base and J by 0 bases, with 13 bases left in between. CDR3 sequence reads: CASSLGASASSYNEQFF. As DNA, the CDR3 is TGTGCCAGCAGCTTAGGGGCTAGCGCCTCCTCCTACAATGAGCAGTTCTTC.

The V and J genes are TRBV27 and TRBJ2-1; 9 bases match TRBD2. From germline, CDR1 is MNHEY and CDR2 SMNVEV (reference sequence). Losses at the gene ends were 7 bases for V and 7 bases for J; bases not matched to a gene: 11. The length of the CDR3 is 15 residues. The CDR3 region is CASNRERGAFNEQFF. In DNA, the CDR3 is TGTGCCAGCAACCGTGAGCGGGGGGCTTTTAATGAGCAGTTCTTC.

This chain connects TRBV28 to TRBJ1-6; D gene ambiguous. The CDR3 covers 15 residues. Trimming shortened V by 10 bases and J by 0 bases, and 13 bases separated the two germline ends. In germline, CDR1 is MDHEN, CDR2 SYDVKM. CDR3 in DNA: TGTGCCACAGAGAATGGAAGCTCCTATAATTCACCCCTCCACTTT. Protein sequence: CATENGSSYNSPLHF.

This clonotype was counted a few times. The chain joins TRBV10-2 to TRBJ2-7, with TRBD1 matching over 8 bases. The trim removed 6 bases at V and 7 bases at J, leaving 8 bases unmatched. Germline-derived CDR1 and CDR2 are WSHSY and SAAADI. The CDR3 is 13 amino acids. CDR3 coding DNA: TGCGCCAGCAGAGGACAGGGCCTAGGGGAGCAGTACTTC. This sequence encodes CASRGQGLGEQYF.

Comment on this clonotype: One base away lies a much larger clone, so this may be a sequencing read error. V gene TRBV5-1 combines with J gene TRBJ2-7; D gene ambiguous. The V end was cut by 0 bases, the J end by 5 bases, with 6 bases between. This CDR3 has 12 amino acids. Germline-derived CDR1 and CDR2 are SGHRS and YFSETQ. The CDR3 protein is CASSLALNEQYF. The CDR3 coding sequence is TGCGCCAGCAGCTTGGCCCTGAACGAGCAGTACTTC.

In this sample, this clonotype turned up a few times. V is TRBV30 and J is TRBJ1-2; D uncertain. V was trimmed by 2 bases and J by 8 bases, leaving 15 bases between them. Germline V gene sequence: CDR1 GTSNPN, CDR2 SVGIG (reference sequence). The CDR3 has 13 residues. The CDR3 is CAWSPLASGGYTF. In nucleotides, the CDR3 is TGTGCCTGGAGTCCCCTGGCGAGTGGAGGCTACACCTTC.

The chain employs TRBV30 and TRBJ1-2, with D tentatively TRBD1 (6 bases). The ends were cut back, 7 bases at V and 4 bases at J, with 16 bases in the middle. The CDR3 is 13 residues long. The germline V gene has CDR1 GTSNPN and CDR2 SVGIG (reference sequence). The CDR3 here is CASSPGAGYGYTF. CDR3 nucleotide sequence: TGTGCCTCTTCCCCAGGGGCGGGCTATGGCTACACCTTC.

The chain couples TRBV6-5 to TRBJ1-2, with TRBD1 matching over 10 bases. The J segment lost 7 bases and the V segment lost 5 bases, leaving 4 bases of the junction unmatched. The CDR3 sequence is 13 residues long. CDR1 is MNHEY, CDR2 SVGAGI, per germline. The CDR3, as DNA: TGTGCCAGCAGTACGACAGGGGGCTTTGGCTACACCTTC. Its protein product is CASSTTGGFGYTF.

The V gene is TRBV28, the J gene TRBJ2-1, with 7 bases identical to TRBD2. CDR3 size: 13 residues. Germline CDR1 reads MDHEN; CDR2 reads SYDVKM. V was clipped by 5 bases and J by 7 bases; unmatched bases: 5. The CDR3 loop reads CASSIGRGNEQFF. Here the CDR3 DNA reads TGTGCCAGCAGTATAGGGCGGGGGAATGAGCAGTTCTTC.

This clonotype turned up a few times. The V and J genes are TRBV4-2 and TRBJ2-7; 7 bases line up with TRBD1. CDR3 length equals 15 residues. The germline gives CDR1 LGHNA, CDR2 YNFKEQ. Unmatched junction bases numbered 7, after V lost 0 bases and J lost 5 bases. In nucleotides, the CDR3 is TGTGCCAGCAGCCAAGATGAAGGGGGCCGGGACGAGCAGTACTTC. Protein: CASSQDEGGRDEQYF.

Ten or more counts support this clonotype. V is TRBV29-1 and J is TRBJ2-5; the D call may be TRBD1 or TRBD2 (5 bases each). V shed 4 bases and J shed 1 base, with 10 bases lying between them. Per the germline V gene, CDR1 is SQVTM and CDR2 is ANQGSEA. This CDR3 region has 13 residues. The CDR3 here is CSVVQGVQETQYF. CDR3 sequence (DNA): TGCAGCGTTGTTCAGGGAGTCCAAGAGACCCAGTACTTC.

J is TRBJ1-1 and V is TRBV20-1; D is possibly TRBD1 (5 bases). This CDR3 contains 13 residues. Germline assignment: CDR1 DFQATT and CDR2 SNEGSKA (reference sequence). V was pared by 3 bases and J by 0 bases, with 8 bases between. The CDR3 DNA reads TGCAGTGCTAGGGGACGTTTGAACACTGAAGCTTTCTTT. Translating it yields CSARGRLNTEAFF.

Written as DNA, the CDR3 is TGTGCCAGCAGCCATGGACAGGGTGGTAGCAATGAGCAGTTCTTC. It specifies CASSHGQGGSNEQFF. The V and J genes are TRBV12-3 or TRBV12-4 and TRBJ2-1; TRBD1 agrees at 8 bases. V was clipped by 6 bases and J by 6 bases; unmatched bases: 10. This CDR3 region has 15 residues.

The count of this clonotype is one. V is TRBV18 and J is TRBJ2-1, with a weak D call TRBD2 (5 bases). The CDR3 extends over 16 amino acids. Germline lookup yields CDR1 KGHSH and CDR2 LQKENI. The V end was cut by 0 bases, the J end by 0 bases, with 9 bases between. CDR3 nucleotide sequence: TGTGCCAGCTCACCACCGACGGGGTTCTCCTACAATGAGCAGTTCTTC. Amino acid sequence: CASSPPTGFSYNEQFF.

The chain combines TRBV7-3 with TRBJ1-3, with D tentatively TRBD1 (5 bases). CDR1 is SGHTA and CDR2 is FQGTGA in the germline V gene. The CDR3 is 15 residues long. Trimming cost V 2 bases and J 7 bases, with 15 bases left between them. The CDR3 nucleotides read TGTGCCAGCAGCTTACCCGGGACGGAGAATAACACCATATATTTT. Amino acids: CASSLPGTENNTIYF.

This chain uses TRBV20-1 with TRBJ1-2, with 7 bases identical to TRBD1. The germline gives CDR1 DFQATT, CDR2 SNEGSKA (reference sequence). The CDR3 sequence is 11 residues long. Trimming at V came to 3 bases and at J to 13 bases, leaving 8 bases not matched to a gene. CDR3 sequence reads: CSARTGSVPTF. The CDR3 nucleotides are TGCAGTGCTAGGACAGGGTCTGTTCCCACCTTC.

V gene TRBV3-1 combines with J gene TRBJ1-5, with 9 bases fitting TRBD1. J lost 5 bases, V lost 4 bases, and 6 bases had no gene match. CDR1 LGHDT and CDR2 YNNKEL come from the germline V gene (reference sequence). This CDR3 comprises 15 residues. The CDR3: CASSRTRDRDQPQHF. The CDR3 DNA follows: TGTGCCAGCAGCCGAACCCGGGACAGGGATCAGCCCCAGCATTTT.

V usage is TRBV6-2 or TRBV6-3 and J usage is TRBJ1-2; D is possibly TRBD1 (5 bases). The CDR3 is 14 amino acids. Germline loops: CDR1 MNHEY, CDR2 SVGEGT. With 4 bases removed from V and 4 bases from J, the gap between germline ends came to 13 bases. The CDR3 sequence: CASSSSGATYGYTF. In DNA form, the CDR3 reads TGTGCCAGCAGTTCGTCCGGGGCGACCTATGGCTACACCTTC.

J is TRBJ1-2 and V is TRBV7-2; D unclear. This CDR3 has 14 residues. CDR1 is SGHTA, CDR2 FQGNSA, per germline. Trimming cost V 5 bases and J 4 bases, with 14 bases left between them. The CDR3 bases are TGTGCCAGCAGCGCCACGTCTGAGGGCTATGGCTACACCTTC. Translation: CASSATSEGYGYTF.

The chain couples TRBV28 to TRBJ2-1; TRBD1 aligns across 10 bases. Germline V CDR1 and CDR2: MDHEN, SYDVKM. Trimming at V came to 5 bases and at J to 4 bases, leaving 5 bases not matched to a gene. The CDR3 consists of 15 residues. CDR3 coding DNA: TGTGCCAGCAGTGATCCGGGACAGGGGTACAATGAGCAGTTCTTC. Protein: CASSDPGQGYNEQFF.